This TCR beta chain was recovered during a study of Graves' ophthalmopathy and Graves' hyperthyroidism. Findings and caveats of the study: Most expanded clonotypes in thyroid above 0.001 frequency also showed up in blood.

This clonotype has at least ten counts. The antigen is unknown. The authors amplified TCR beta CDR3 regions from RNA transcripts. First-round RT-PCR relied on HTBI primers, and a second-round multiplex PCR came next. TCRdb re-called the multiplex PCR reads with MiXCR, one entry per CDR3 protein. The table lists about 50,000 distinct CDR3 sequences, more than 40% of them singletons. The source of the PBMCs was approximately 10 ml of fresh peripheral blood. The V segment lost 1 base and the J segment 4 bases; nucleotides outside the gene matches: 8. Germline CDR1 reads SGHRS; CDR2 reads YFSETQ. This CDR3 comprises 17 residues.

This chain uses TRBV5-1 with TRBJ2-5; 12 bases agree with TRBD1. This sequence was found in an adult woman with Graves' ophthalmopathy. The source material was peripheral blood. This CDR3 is CASSLLTGTGGGETQYF. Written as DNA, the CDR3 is TGCGCCAGCAGCTTGCTGACAGGGACAGGGGGCGGAGAGACCCAGTACTTC.